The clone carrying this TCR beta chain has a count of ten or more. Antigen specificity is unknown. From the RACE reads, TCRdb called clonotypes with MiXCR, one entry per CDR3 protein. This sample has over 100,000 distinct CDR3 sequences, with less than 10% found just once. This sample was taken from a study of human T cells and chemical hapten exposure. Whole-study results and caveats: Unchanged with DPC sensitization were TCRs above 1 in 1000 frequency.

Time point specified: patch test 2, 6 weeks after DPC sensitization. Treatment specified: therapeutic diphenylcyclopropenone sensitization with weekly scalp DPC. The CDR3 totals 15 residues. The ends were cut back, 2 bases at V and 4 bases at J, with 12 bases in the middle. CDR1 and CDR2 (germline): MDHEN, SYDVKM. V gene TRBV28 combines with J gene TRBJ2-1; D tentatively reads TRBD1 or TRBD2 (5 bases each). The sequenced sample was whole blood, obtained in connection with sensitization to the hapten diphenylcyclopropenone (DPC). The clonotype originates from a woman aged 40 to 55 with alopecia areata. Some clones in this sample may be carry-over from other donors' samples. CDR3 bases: TGTGCCAGCAGTTTAGCCGGGGCCGGTTACAATGAGCAGTTCTTC. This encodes CASSLAGAGYNEQFF. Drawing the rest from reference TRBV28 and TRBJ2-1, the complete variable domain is DVKVTQSSRYLVKRTGEKVFLECVQDMDHENMFWYRQDPGLGLRLIYFSYDVKMKEKGDIPEGYSVSREKKERFSLILESASTNQTSMYLCASSLAGAGYNEQFFGPGTRLTVL.